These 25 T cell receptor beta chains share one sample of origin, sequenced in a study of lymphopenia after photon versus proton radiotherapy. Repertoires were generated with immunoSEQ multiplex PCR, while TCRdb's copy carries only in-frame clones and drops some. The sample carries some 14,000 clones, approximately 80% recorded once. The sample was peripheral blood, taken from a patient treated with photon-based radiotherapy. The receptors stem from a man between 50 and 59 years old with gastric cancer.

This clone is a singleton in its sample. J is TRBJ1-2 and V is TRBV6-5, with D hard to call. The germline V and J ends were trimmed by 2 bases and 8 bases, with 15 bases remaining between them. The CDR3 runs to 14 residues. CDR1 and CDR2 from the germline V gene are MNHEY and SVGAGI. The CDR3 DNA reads TGTGCCAGCAGTTACCCACGATGGGGTGACGGCTACACCTTC. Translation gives CASSYPRWGDGYTF.

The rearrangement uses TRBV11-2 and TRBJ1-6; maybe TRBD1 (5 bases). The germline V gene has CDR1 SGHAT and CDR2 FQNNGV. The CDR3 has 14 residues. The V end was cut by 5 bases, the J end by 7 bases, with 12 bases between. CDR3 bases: TGTGCCAGCAGCCTACATGGGGGGAATTCACCCCTCCACTTT. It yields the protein CASSLHGGNSPLHF.

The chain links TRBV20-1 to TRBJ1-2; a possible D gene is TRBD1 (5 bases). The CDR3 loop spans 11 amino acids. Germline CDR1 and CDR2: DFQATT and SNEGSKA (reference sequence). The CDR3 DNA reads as TGCAGGGCTCAGGGAGGCTATGGCTACACCTTC. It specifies CRAQGGYGYTF.

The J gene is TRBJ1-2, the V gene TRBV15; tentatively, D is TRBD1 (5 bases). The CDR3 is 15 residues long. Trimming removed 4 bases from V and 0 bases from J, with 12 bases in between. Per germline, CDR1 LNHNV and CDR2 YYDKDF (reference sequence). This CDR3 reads CATSIKGRTNYGYTF. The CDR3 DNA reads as TGTGCCACCAGCATAAAGGGGCGAACTAACTATGGCTACACCTTC. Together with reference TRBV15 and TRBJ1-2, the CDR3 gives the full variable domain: DAMVIQNPRYQVTQFGKPVTLSCSQTLNHNVMYWYQQKSSQAPKLLFHYYDKDFNNEADTPDNFQSRRPNTSFCFLDIRSPGLGDTAMYLCATSIKGRTNYGYTFGSGTRLTVV.

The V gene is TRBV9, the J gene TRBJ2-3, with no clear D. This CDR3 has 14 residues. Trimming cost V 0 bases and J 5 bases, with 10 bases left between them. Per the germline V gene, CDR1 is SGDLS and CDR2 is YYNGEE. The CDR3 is CASSVVSVRDTQYF. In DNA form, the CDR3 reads TGTGCCAGCAGCGTAGTCTCGGTTAGAGATACGCAGTATTTT.

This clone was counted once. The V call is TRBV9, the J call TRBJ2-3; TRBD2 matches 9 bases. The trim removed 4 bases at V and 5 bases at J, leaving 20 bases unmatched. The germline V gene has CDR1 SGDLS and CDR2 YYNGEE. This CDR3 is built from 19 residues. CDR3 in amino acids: CASSTPRRGGGAFVDTQYF. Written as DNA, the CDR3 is TGTGCCAGCAGCACCCCTCGAAGGGGCGGGGGGGCTTTCGTAGATACGCAGTATTTT. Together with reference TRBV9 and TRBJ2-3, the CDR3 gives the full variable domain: DSGVTQTPKHLITATGQRVTLRCSPRSGDLSVYWYQQSLDQGLQFLIQYYNGEERAKGNILERFSAQQFPDLHSELNLSSLELGDSALYFCASSTPRRGGGAFVDTQYFGPGTRLTVL.

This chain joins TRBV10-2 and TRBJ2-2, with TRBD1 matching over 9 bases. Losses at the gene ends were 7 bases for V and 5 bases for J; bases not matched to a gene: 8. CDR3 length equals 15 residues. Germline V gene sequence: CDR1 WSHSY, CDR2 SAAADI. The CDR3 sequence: CASIAGQGLTGELFF. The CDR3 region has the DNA TGCGCCAGCATCGCCGGACAGGGGTTAACCGGGGAGCTGTTTTTT.

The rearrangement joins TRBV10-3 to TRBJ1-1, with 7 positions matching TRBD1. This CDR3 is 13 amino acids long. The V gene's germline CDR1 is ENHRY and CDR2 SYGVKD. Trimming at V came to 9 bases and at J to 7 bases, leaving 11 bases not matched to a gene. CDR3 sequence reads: CAITATGAGEAFF. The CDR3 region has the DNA TGTGCCATTACCGCAACAGGGGCGGGTGAAGCTTTCTTT.

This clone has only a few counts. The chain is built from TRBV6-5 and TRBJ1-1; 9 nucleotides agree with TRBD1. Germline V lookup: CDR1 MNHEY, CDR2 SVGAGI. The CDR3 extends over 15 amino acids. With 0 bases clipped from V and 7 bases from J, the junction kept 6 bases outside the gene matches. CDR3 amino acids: CASSYSTQGAGEAFF. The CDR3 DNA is TGTGCCAGCAGTTACTCGACACAGGGGGCGGGTGAAGCTTTCTTT.

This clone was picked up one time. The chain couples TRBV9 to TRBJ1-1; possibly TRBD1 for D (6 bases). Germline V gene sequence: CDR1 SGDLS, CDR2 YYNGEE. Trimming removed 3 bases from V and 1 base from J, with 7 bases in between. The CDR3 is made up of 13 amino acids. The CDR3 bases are TGTGCCAGCAGCGAGGGGGGGAACACTGAAGCTTTCTTT. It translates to CASSEGGNTEAFF.

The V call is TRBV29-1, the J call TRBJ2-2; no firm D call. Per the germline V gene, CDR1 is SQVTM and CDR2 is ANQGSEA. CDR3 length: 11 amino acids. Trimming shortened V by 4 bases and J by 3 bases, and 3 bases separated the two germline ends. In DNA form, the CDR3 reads TGCAGCGTTGTTTACACCGGGGAGCTGTTTTTT. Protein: CSVVYTGELFF.

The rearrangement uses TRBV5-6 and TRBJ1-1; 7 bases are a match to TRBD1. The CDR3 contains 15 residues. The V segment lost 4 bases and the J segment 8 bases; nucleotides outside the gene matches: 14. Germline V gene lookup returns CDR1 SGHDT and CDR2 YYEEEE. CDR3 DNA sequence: TGTGCCAGCAGCATTGATAGGGGGCGCGTTCTCGAAGCTTTCTTT. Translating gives CASSIDRGRVLEAFF.

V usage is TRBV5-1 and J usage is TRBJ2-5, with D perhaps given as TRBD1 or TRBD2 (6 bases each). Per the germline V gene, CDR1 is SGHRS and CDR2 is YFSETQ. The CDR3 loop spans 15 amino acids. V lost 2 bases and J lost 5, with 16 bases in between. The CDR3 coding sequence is TGCGCCAGCAGCTTTTGGGGGGCTGATCGCGAGACCCAGTACTTC. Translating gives CASSFWGADRETQYF.

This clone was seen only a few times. The CDR3 coding sequence is TGTGCCTGGAGTGTACCCGGTAGAACTGAAGCTTTCTTT. Its protein is CAWSVPGRTEAFF. V and J are TRBV30 and TRBJ1-1; D remains unclear. Trimming shortened V by 0 bases and J by 5 bases, and 10 bases separated the two germline ends. The CDR3 has 13 residues. Germline lookup yields CDR1 GTSNPN and CDR2 SVGIG (reference sequence).

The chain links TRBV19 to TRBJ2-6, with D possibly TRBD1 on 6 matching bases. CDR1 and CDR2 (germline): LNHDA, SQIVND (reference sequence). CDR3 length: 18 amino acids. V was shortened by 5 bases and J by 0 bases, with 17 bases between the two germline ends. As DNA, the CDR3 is TGTGCCAGTAGTCCTCACACTACAGGGTCCTCTGGGGCCAACGTCCTGACTTTC. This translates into CASSPHTTGSSGANVLTF. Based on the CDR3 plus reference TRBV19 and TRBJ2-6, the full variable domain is DGGITQSPKYLFRKEGQNVTLSCEQNLNHDAMYWYRQDPGQGLRLIYYSQIVNDFQKGDIAEGYSVSREKKESFPLTVTSAQKNPTAFYLCASSPHTTGSSGANVLTFGAGSRLTVL.

The CDR3 spells CSVADRGNYGYTF. For the CDR3, the DNA is TGCAGCGTTGCGGACAGGGGTAACTATGGCTACACCTTC. V is TRBV29-1 and J is TRBJ1-2; 9 bases line up with TRBD1. The J segment lost 1 base and the V segment lost 4 bases, leaving 1 base of the junction unmatched. CDR1 and CDR2 from the germline V gene are SQVTM and ANQGSEA. The CDR3 length is 13 residues.

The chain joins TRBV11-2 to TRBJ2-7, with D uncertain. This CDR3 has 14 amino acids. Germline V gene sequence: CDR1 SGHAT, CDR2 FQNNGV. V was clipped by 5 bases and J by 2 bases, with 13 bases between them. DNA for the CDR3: TGTGCCAGCAGCCCGGAAGGGTCAGCCTACGAGCAGTACTTC. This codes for CASSPEGSAYEQYF.

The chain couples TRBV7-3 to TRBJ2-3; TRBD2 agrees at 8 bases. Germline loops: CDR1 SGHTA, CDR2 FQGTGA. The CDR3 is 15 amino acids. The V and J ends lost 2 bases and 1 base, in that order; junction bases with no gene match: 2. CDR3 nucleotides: TGTGCCAGCAGCTTACGGGGGGGCCGCACAGATACGCAGTATTTT. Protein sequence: CASSLRGGRTDTQYF.

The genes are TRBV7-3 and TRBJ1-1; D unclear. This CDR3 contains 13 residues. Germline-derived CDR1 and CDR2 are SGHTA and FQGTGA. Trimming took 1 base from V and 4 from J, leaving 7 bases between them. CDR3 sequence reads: CASSLRWGTEAFF. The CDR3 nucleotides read TGTGCCAGCAGCTTAAGGTGGGGCACTGAAGCTTTCTTT.

The CDR3 nucleotides are TGCGCCAGCGGAAGGAAAGGACTAGCGGGGGATTACACCGGGGAGCTGTTTTTT. Translated: CASGRKGLAGDYTGELFF. The chain joins TRBV5-1 to TRBJ2-2; 13 bases are shared with TRBD2. V gave up 7 bases and J gave up 3 bases; unmatched junction bases: 12. Germline loops: CDR1 SGHRS, CDR2 YFSETQ. The CDR3 runs to 18 residues.

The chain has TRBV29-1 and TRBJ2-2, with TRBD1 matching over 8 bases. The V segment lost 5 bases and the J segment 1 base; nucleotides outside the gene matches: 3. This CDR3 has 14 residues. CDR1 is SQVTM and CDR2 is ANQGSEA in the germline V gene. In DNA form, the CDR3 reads TGCAGCGTTTTCGGGACAGGGAACACCGGGGAGCTGTTTTTT. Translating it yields CSVFGTGNTGELFF.

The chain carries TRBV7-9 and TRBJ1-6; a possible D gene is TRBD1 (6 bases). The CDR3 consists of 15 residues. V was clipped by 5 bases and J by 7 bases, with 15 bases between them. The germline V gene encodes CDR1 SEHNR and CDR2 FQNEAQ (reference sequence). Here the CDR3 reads CASSRLRTENSPLHF. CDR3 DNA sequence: TGTGCCAGCAGCCGACTCAGGACAGAAAATTCACCCCTCCACTTT.

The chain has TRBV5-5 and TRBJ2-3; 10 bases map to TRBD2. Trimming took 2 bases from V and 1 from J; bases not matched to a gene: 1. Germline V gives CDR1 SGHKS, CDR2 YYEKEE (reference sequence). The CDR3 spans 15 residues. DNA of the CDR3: TGTGCCAGCAGCTTTAGCGGGGGGCGCACAGATACGCAGTATTTT. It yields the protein CASSFSGGRTDTQYF. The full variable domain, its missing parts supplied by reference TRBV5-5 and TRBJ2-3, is DAGVTQSPTHLIKTRGQQVTLRCSPISGHKSVSWYQQVLGQGPQFIFQYYEKEERGRGNFPDRFSARQFPNYSSELNVNALLLGDSALYLCASSFSGGRTDTQYFGPGTRLTVL.

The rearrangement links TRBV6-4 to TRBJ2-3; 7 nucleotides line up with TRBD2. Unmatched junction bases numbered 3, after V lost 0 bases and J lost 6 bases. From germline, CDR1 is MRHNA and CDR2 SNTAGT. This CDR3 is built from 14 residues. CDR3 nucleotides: TGTGCCAGCAGTGACTCGGGGGGGTCCGATACGCAGTATTTT. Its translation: CASSDSGGSDTQYF.

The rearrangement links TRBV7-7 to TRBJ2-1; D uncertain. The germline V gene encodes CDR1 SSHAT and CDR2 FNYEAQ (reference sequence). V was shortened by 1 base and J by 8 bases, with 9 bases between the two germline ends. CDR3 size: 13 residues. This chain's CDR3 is CASSLGFPDEQFF. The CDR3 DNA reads TGTGCCAGCAGCTTAGGTTTTCCGGATGAGCAGTTCTTC. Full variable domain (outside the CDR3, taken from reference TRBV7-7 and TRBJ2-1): GAGVSQSPRYKVTKRGQDVTLRCDPISSHATLYWYQQALGQGPEFLTYFNYEAQPDKSGLPSDRFSAERPEGSISTLTIQRTEQRDSAMYRCASSLGFPDEQFFGPGTRLTVL.